The present TCR beta chain was sequenced within a study of cytomegalovirus exposure and HLA in healthy donors. Turning to the study itself: Sequencing of some 190 million T cells in an earlier analysis found 120 million or so unique TCR beta sequences.

Amplification used 60 Vbeta primers and 13 Jbeta primers. The method was immunoSEQ multiplex PCR; TCRdb's version includes in-frame clones alone and lacks a portion of them. The sample has around 150,000 clones; 87% are singletons. The CDR3 is 18 amino acids. Germline loops: CDR1 LGHNA, CDR2 YNFKEQ. The J segment lost 8 bases and the V segment lost 4 bases, leaving 17 bases of the junction unmatched. A remark on this clone: Its cognate antigen is unknown.

General study results and limits: Differences between HLA loci emerged in a later analysis of TCR association rates, with DRB1 most and HLA-C fewest. The study assumed roughly uniform donor sequencing depth for presence/absence analyses.

The V gene is TRBV4-2, the J gene TRBJ2-1, with TRBD2 identical over 10 bases. The sequence was collected from a woman aged 25-40 years in good health and CMV-seronegative. Sequencing used PBMCs. CDR3 sequence: CASSLPRNLAGDGDEQFF. The CDR3 DNA reads TGTGCCAGCAGCCTACCTCGGAATCTAGCGGGAGATGGAGATGAGCAGTTCTTC.